A selection of T cell receptor beta chains follows, all from one sample in a study of T cell repertoires in cytomegalovirus infection. Their specific antigens are unknown. TCRdb re-called the reads through MiXCR, storing one row per CDR3 protein. The sample lists approximately 34,000 distinct CDR3 sequences; approximately 52% were seen once. Sequencing was performed on CD8+ T cells from cultured PBMCs, taken from culture after CMV antigen stimulation. The receptor set was obtained from a human donor in good health (CMV status not recorded). Some clones in this sample may be carry-over from other donors' samples. Each CDR3 is given with its conserved first and last residue. A D gene is named only where the DNA matches it firmly. Size values are once, few and many counts, or a class for expanded clones, and some rows have none.

TGTGCCAGCAGCTCCCGGACAGGGGGCATGGGTGGCTACACCTTC | CASSSRTGGMGGYTF | TRBJ1-2 | TRBD1 | TRBV7-9 | NA
TGTGCCAGCAGCTTAGGGTCGGGCTACAGGGAAGGCTACACCTTC | CASSLGSGYREGYTF | TRBJ1-2 | NA | TRBV11-2 | few
TGTGCCAGCAGCCCCGGCGCGGGTTATGGTTACGAGCAGTACTTC | CASSPGAGYGYEQYF | TRBJ2-7 | NA | TRBV7-9 | NA
TGTGCCAGCAGCCTCCAACTAGTGGTGGGCAATGAGCAGTTCTTC | CASSLQLVVGNEQFF | TRBJ2-1 | NA | TRBV7-9 | NA
TGTGCCAGCAGCTACCCCCGCGAAAGCGAGCAGTACTTC | CASSYPRESEQYF | TRBJ2-7 | NA | TRBV7-6 | NA
TGTGCCAGCATGGGCATCCGCGACCGACAAGAGACCCAGTACTTC | CASMGIRDRQETQYF | TRBJ2-5 | NA | TRBV28 | few
TGTGCCAGCAGCTTAAATCACAGGGTGGGCTCCTACGAGCAGTACTTC | CASSLNHRVGSYEQYF | TRBJ2-7 | NA | TRBV11-2 | NA
TGTGCCAGCAGTCCACTAGCGGGGCGAGGGTATGAGCAGTTCTTC | CASSPLAGRGYEQFF | TRBJ2-1 | TRBD2 | TRBV7-2 | few
TGTGCCAGCAGCTGGAGGGGGACTACTCTATATAATTCACCCCTCCACTTT | CASSWRGTTLYNSPLHF | TRBJ1-6 | NA | TRBV12-3/TRBV12-4 | few
TGTGCCAGCAGCGGCAGGGACAGGGGATCCACTGAAGCTTTCTTT | CASSGRDRGSTEAFF | TRBJ1-1 | TRBD1 | TRBV7-8 | NA
TGTGCCAGCAGCACTTACAATGAGCAGTTCTTC | CASSTYNEQFF | TRBJ2-1 | NA | TRBV6-1 | few
TGTGCCAGCAGCTTTTTGGGTGACCCCTACAGCACAGATACGCAGTATTTT | CASSFLGDPYSTDTQYF | TRBJ2-3 | NA | TRBV7-6 | NA
TGTGCCAGCAGCTGGGAGGGGTCTGCCAACGAGCAGTACTTC | CASSWEGSANEQYF | TRBJ2-7 | TRBD2 | TRBV7-3 | NA
TGTGCCAGCAGTTTCCGGGACTCAGGGGAGCAGTACTTC | CASSFRDSGEQYF | TRBJ2-7 | NA | TRBV12-3/TRBV12-4 | many
TGCAGTGCTAGAGATGTGGCGGGAGCATCCTACGAGCAGTACTTC | CSARDVAGASYEQYF | TRBJ2-7 | TRBD2 | TRBV20-1 | once
TGTGCCAGTAGTATCACGGGGAACTCCTACAATGAGCAGTTCTTC | CASSITGNSYNEQFF | TRBJ2-1 | NA | TRBV19 | NA
TGTGCCAGCAGCGGGACTAGCGGGGGATTGGGTGAGCAGTTCTTC | CASSGTSGGLGEQFF | TRBJ2-1 | TRBD2 | TRBV7-2 | many
TGCAGTGCTACAGGGGACAGGCAATACGAGCAGTACTTC | CSATGDRQYEQYF | TRBJ2-7 | TRBD1 | TRBV20-1 | NA
TGTGCCAGCAGCCCCCAGAGCGGGGTCTACAATGAGCAGTTCTTC | CASSPQSGVYNEQFF | TRBJ2-1 | TRBD2 | TRBV11-3 | few
TGTGCCAGCAGCTTAGACAGGGCAGGACCTTCACCCCTCCACTTT | CASSLDRAGPSPLHF | TRBJ1-6 | NA | TRBV7-8 | few
TGCGCCAGCAGCTTAATCGGGGTCAGCTCCTACTATGATCAGTTCTTC | CASSLIGVSSYYDQFF | TRBJ2-1 | NA | TRBV7-9 | NA
TGTGCCAGCAGCTTGGCTCAGGGGGCGCGTGGTTCACCCCTCCACTTT | CASSLAQGARGSPLHF | TRBJ1-6 | TRBD1 | TRBV5-6 | NA
TGTGCCAGCAGGGGCCGGGACTCGAAAAACATTCAGTACTTC | CASRGRDSKNIQYF | TRBJ2-4 | NA | TRBV6-5 | few
TGTGCCAGCAGCACCGGACAGGGGTTTGAAGCTTTCTTT | CASSTGQGFEAFF | TRBJ1-1 | TRBD1 | TRBV7-3 | few
TGTGCCAGCAGCCAAGATGGGACGTTCGAGCAGTACTTC | CASSQDGTFEQYF | TRBJ2-7 | NA | TRBV4-1 | once
TGTGCCAGCAGCTCGCCCCGACTTTCAGCGGGGGTCCGTAGCACAGATACGCAGTATTTT | CASSSPRLSAGVRSTDTQYF | TRBJ2-3 | TRBD2 | TRBV7-2 | few
TGTGCCAGCAGGATCACCGATTCGAACACTGAAGCTTTCTTT | CASRITDSNTEAFF | TRBJ1-1 | NA | TRBV7-9 | NA
TGTGCCAGCAGGGTTGGGGACTCTAGCAATCAGCCCCAGCATTTT | CASRVGDSSNQPQHF | TRBJ1-5 | NA | TRBV28 | many
TGTGCCAGCAGTTTCTCGAGGGTGGGATCGGATGAGCAGTTCTTC | CASSFSRVGSDEQFF | TRBJ2-1 | NA | TRBV27 | NA
TGTGCCAGCAGTCGGACAGGGACCTCCTACGAGCAGTACTTC | CASSRTGTSYEQYF | TRBJ2-7 | TRBD1 | TRBV2 | NA
TGTGCCAGCAGGAGAAGCCAGCGGACGGGACATGAGCAGTTCTTC | CASRRSQRTGHEQFF | TRBJ2-1 | NA | TRBV11-2 | NA
TGTGCCAGCAGTTTAGCTATAGCCATCGGGGAGCTGTTTTTT | CASSLAIAIGELFF | TRBJ2-2 | NA | TRBV5-6 | few
TGTGCCAGCAGCCCCGCGCTTGGGGGACGAGAGGGCTACACCTTC | CASSPALGGREGYTF | TRBJ1-2 | NA | TRBV7-4 | few
TGTGCCAGCAGTTCTGGGACAGTTATTACAGATACGCAGTATTTT | CASSSGTVITDTQYF | TRBJ2-3 | TRBD1 | TRBV11-1 | NA
TGTGCCAGCAGTCCTGGACACGACACCTACGAGCAGTACTTC | CASSPGHDTYEQYF | TRBJ2-7 | NA | TRBV6-8 | few
TGCAGTGCCAGAGGGCGCTGGTGGGAGGGTTACTCCTACGAGCAGTACTTC | CSARGRWWEGYSYEQYF | TRBJ2-7 | TRBD2 | TRBV20-1 | few
TGTGCCAGCAGCCCCTTGGTGGGGAGTTCTAACTATGGCTACACCTTC | CASSPLVGSSNYGYTF | TRBJ1-2 | NA | TRBV28 | NA
TGTGCCAGCAGCTTAGGCCGGGCGGGCCATTACAATGAGCAGTTCTTC | CASSLGRAGHYNEQFF | TRBJ2-1 | NA | TRBV11-2 | NA
TGCAGTGCTATCAAAGGGGGGTTGAACACTGAAGCTTTCTTT | CSAIKGGLNTEAFF | TRBJ1-1 | NA | TRBV20-1 | NA
TGTGCCATCAGTGAGGGGACTAGCGGAATCACAGATACGCAGTATTTT | CAISEGTSGITDTQYF | TRBJ2-3 | TRBD2 | TRBV10-3 | few
TGTGCCAGCAGCGGGCTAGCGGGAGGATCTAACTTCCAAGAGACCCAGTACTTC | CASSGLAGGSNFQETQYF | TRBJ2-5 | TRBD2 | TRBV28 | NA
TGTGCCAGCAGCCATACAGTGGGCACCGGGGAGCTGTTTTTT | CASSHTVGTGELFF | TRBJ2-2 | NA | TRBV11-3 | NA
TGTGCCAGCAGTTACGGAGTCCGTGGGGGGCGAGATGGCTACACCTTC | CASSYGVRGGRDGYTF | TRBJ1-2 | NA | TRBV6-5 | NA
TGTGCCAGTAGTTGGGAACTATCCTACGAGCAGTACTTC | CASSWELSYEQYF | TRBJ2-7 | NA | TRBV19 | few
TGTGCCAGCAGCCGCACGTATAACTATGGCTACACCTTC | CASSRTYNYGYTF | TRBJ1-2 | NA | TRBV7-6 | NA
TGTGCCATCTTCACAGGGCTATCCTATGGCTACACCTTC | CAIFTGLSYGYTF | TRBJ1-2 | NA | TRBV10-3 | many
TGTGCCAGCAGCTTAATGGACAGTAACACCGGGGAGCTGTTTTTT | CASSLMDSNTGELFF | TRBJ2-2 | NA | TRBV7-3 | NA
TGTGCCAGCAGTTTGGTCGGAGGAGAGACCCAGTACTTC | CASSLVGGETQYF | TRBJ2-5 | NA | TRBV27 | NA
TGTGCCAGCAGTGAAAGAGACAGGGTGTCCTACAATGAGCAGTTCTTC | CASSERDRVSYNEQFF | TRBJ2-1 | TRBD1 | TRBV6-1 | NA
TGTGCCAGCTCCTTTAGCGGGGATGGGGATACGCAGTATTTT | CASSFSGDGDTQYF | TRBJ2-3 | TRBD2 | TRBV12-3/TRBV12-4 | NA
TGTGCCAGCAGCTTGGAGACATTTAATTCACCCCTCCACTTT | CASSLETFNSPLHF | TRBJ1-6 | NA | TRBV7-6 | many
TGCGCCAGCAGCCAAGATGGGCAGTTAGAGACCCAGTACTTC | CASSQDGQLETQYF | TRBJ2-5 | NA | TRBV4-1 | many
TGTGCCAGCAGCTTAGCGGCAGGGTCATTAGAAAAACTGTTTTTT | CASSLAAGSLEKLFF | TRBJ1-4 | NA | TRBV13 | NA
TGTGCCAGCCGACAGGTCAGCAACACAGATACGCAGTATTTT | CASRQVSNTDTQYF | TRBJ2-3 | NA | TRBV27 | NA
TGTGCCAGCAGCTTAGATGACGTATACAATGAGCAGTTCTTC | CASSLDDVYNEQFF | TRBJ2-1 | NA | TRBV7-2 | few
TGTGCCAGCAGGAGGAAAGAGACCCAGTACTTC | CASRRKETQYF | TRBJ2-5 | NA | TRBV28 | NA
TGTGCCAGTAGTAGGGAAGGGTCCTCCTACGAGCAGTACTTC | CASSREGSSYEQYF | TRBJ2-7 | NA | TRBV19 | few
TGTGCCAGCAGTGACTCGACTAGCGGGGTTTCAGATACGCAGTATTTT | CASSDSTSGVSDTQYF | TRBJ2-3 | TRBD2 | TRBV6-4 | NA
TGTGCCACCAGCAGAGAAGCAGGGGGCCGCTCCTACGAGCAGTACTTC | CATSREAGGRSYEQYF | TRBJ2-7 | TRBD1 | TRBV15 | NA